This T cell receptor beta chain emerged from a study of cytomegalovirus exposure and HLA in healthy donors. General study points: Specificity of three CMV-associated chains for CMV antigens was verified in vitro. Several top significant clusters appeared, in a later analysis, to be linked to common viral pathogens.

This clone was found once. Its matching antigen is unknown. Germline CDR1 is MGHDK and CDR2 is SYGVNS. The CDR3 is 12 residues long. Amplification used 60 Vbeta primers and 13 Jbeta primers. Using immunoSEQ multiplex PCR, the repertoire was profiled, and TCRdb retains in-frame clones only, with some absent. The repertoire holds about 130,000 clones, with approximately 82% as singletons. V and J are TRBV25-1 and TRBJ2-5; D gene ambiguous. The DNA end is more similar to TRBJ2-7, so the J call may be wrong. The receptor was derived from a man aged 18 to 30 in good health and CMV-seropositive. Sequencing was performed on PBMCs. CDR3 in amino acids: CASSEYNYEQYF. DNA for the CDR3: TGTGCCAGCAGTGAATACAACTACGAGCAGTACTTC.